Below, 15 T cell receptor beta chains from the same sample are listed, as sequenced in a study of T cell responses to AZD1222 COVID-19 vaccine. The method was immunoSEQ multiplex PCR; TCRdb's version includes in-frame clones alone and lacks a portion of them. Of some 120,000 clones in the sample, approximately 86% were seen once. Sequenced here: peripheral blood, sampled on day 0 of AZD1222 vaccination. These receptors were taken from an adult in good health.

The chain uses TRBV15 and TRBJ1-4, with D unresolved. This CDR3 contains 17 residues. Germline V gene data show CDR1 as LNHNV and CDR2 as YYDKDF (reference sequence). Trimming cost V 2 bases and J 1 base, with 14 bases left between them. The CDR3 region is CATSRRPLSGTNEKLFF. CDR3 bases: TGTGCCACCAGCAGACGTCCTCTTAGTGGAACTAATGAAAAACTGTTTTTT. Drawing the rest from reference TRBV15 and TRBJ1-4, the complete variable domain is DAMVIQNPRYQVTQFGKPVTLSCSQTLNHNVMYWYQQKSSQAPKLLFHYYDKDFNNEADTPDNFQSRRPNTSFCFLDIRSPGLGDTAMYLCATSRRPLSGTNEKLFFGSGTQLSVL.

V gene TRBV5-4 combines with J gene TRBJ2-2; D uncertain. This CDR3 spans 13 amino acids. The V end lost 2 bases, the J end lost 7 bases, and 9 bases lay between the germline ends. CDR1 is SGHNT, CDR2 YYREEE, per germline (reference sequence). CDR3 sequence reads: CASSFKSRGELFF. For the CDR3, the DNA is TGTGCCAGCAGCTTTAAATCCCGCGGGGAGCTGTTTTTT.

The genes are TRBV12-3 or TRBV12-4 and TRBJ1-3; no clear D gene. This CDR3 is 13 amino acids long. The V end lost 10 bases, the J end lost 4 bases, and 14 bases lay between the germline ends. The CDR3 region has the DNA TGTGCCACCGCCGGGTCCGGCGGAAACACCATATATTTT. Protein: CATAGSGGNTIYF.

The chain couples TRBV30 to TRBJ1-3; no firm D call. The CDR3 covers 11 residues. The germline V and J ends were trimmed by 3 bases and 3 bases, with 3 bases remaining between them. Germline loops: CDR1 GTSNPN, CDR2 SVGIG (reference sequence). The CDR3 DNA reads TGTGCCTGGAGGATTGGAAACACCATATATTTT. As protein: CAWRIGNTIYF. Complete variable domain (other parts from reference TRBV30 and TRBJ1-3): SQTIHQWPATLVQPVGSPLSLECTVEGTSNPNLYWYRQAAGRGLQLLFYSVGIGQISSEVPQNLSASRPQDRQFILSSKKLLLSDSGFYLCAWRIGNTIYFGEGSWLTVV.

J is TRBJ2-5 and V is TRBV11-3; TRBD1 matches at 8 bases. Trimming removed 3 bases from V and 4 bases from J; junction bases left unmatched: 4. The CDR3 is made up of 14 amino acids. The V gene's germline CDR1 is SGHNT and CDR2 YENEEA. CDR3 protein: CASSLGTGRETQYF. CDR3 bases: TGTGCCAGCAGCTTGGGGACAGGCCGAGAGACCCAGTACTTC. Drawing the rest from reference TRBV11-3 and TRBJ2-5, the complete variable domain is EAGVVQSPRYKIIEKKQPVAFWCNPISGHNTLYWYLQNLGQGPELLIRYENEEAVDDSQLPKDRFSAERLKGVDSTLKIQPAELGDSAVYLCASSLGTGRETQYFGPGTRLLVL.

In nucleotides, the CDR3 is TGTGCCAGCAGGAGTCAGGGGGTCCGAGGAGGAAACACTGAAGCTTTCTTT. Encoded protein: CASRSQGVRGGNTEAFF. The chain links TRBV2 to TRBJ1-1; TRBD1 agrees at 7 bases. The germline CDR1 and CDR2 sequences are SNHLY and FYNNEI. The V and J ends lost 6 bases and 2 bases, in that order; junction bases with no gene match: 15. The CDR3 has 17 residues.

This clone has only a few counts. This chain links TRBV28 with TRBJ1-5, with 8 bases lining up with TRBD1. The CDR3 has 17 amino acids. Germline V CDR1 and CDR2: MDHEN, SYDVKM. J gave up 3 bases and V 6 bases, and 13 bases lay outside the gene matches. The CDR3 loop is CASRIPSGTGINQPQHF. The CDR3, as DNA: TGTGCCAGCAGGATACCATCCGGGACAGGAATCAATCAGCCCCAGCATTTT.

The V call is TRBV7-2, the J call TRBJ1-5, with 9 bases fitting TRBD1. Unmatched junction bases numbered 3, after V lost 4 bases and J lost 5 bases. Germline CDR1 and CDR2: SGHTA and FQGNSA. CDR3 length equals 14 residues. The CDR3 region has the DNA TGTGCCAGCAGCTCCGGACAGGGGTATCAGCCCCAGCATTTT. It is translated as CASSSGQGYQPQHF.

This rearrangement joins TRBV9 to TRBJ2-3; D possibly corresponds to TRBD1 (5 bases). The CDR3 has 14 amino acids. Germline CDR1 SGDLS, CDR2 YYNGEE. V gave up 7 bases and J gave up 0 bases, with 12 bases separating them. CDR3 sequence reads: CASDDRTSTDTQYF. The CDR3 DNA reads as TGTGCCAGCGACGACAGAACTAGCACAGATACGCAGTATTTT.

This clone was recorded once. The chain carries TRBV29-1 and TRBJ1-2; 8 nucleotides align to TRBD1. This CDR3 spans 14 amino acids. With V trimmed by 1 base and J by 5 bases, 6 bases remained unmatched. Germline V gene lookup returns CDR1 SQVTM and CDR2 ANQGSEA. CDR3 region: CSVEAAGGDYGYTF. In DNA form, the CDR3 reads TGCAGCGTTGAAGCTGCAGGGGGCGATTATGGCTACACCTTC.

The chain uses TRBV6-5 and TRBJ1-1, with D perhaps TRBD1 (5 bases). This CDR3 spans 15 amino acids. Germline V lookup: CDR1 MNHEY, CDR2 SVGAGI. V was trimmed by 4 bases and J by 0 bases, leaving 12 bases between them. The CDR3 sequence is CASSWGTVMNTEAFF. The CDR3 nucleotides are TGTGCCAGCAGTTGGGGGACGGTCATGAACACTGAAGCTTTCTTT.

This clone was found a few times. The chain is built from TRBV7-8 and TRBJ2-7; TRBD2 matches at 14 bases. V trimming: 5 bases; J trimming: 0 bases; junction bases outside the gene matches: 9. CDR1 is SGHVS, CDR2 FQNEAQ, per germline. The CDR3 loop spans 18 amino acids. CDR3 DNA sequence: TGTGCCAGCAGCCCATGGGGACTAGCGGGGGCCTTCTCCTACGAGCAGTACTTC. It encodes CASSPWGLAGAFSYEQYF. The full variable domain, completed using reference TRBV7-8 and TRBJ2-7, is GAGVSQSPRYKVAKRGQDVALRCDPISGHVSLFWYQQALGQGPEFLTYFQNEAQLDKSGLPSDRFFAERPEGSVSTLKIQRTQQEDSAVYLCASSPWGLAGAFSYEQYFGPGTRLTVT.

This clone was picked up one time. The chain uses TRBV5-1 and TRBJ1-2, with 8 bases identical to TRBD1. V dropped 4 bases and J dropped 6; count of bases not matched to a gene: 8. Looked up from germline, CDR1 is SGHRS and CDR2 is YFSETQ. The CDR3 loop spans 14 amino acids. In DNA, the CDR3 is TGCGCCAGCAGCGCCGGACAGGGACTTGATGGCTACACCTTC. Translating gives CASSAGQGLDGYTF. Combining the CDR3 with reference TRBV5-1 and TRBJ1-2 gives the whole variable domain KAGVTQTPRYLIKTRGQQVTLSCSPISGHRSVSWYQQTPGQGLQFLFEYFSETQRNKGNFPGRFSGRQFSNSRSEMNVSTLELGDSALYLCASSAGQGLDGYTFGSGTRLTVV.

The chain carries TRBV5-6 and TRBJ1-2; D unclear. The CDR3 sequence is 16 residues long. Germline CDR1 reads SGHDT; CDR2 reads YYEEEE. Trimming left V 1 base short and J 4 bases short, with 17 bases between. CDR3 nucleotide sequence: TGTGCCAGCAGCTTGTTCGGGGAGCGCGGCGGCTATGGCTACACCTTC. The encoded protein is CASSLFGERGGYGYTF.

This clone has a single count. The CDR3 region has the DNA TGTGCCAGCAGCTTAGCAGGGCCCCGACTCGGGGAGCTGTTTTTT. Translation gives CASSLAGPRLGELFF. The chain combines TRBV7-2 with TRBJ2-2; D gene ambiguous. V gave up 0 bases and J gave up 7 bases, with 12 bases separating them. This CDR3 is 15 amino acids long. Germline V CDR1 and CDR2: SGHTA, FQGNSA. Together with reference TRBV7-2 and TRBJ2-2, the CDR3 gives the full variable domain: GAGVSQSPSNKVTEKGKDVELRCDPISGHTALYWYRQSLGQGLEFLIYFQGNSAPDKSGLPSDRFSAERTGGSVSTLTIQRTQQEDSAVYLCASSLAGPRLGELFFGEGSRLTVL.